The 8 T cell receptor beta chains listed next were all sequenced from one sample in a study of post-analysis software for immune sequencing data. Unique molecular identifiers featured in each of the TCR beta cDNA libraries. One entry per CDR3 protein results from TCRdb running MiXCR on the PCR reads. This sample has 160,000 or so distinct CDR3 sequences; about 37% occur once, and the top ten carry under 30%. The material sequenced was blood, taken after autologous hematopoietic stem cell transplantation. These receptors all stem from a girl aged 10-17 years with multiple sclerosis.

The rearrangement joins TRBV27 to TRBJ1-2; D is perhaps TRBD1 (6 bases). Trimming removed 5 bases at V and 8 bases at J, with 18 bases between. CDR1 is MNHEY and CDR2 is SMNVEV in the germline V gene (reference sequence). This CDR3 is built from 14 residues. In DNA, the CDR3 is TGTGCCAGCAGTCCGGGGGGCAGCTTCATAGGCTACACCTTC. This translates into CASSPGGSFIGYTF.

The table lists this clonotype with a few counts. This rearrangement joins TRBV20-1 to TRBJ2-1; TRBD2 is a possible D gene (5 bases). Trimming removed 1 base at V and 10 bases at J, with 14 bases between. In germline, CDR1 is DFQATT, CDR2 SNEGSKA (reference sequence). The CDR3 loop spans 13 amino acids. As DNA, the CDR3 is TGCAGTGCTAGAGTCACCCGGGCGGGCGAGCAGTTCTTC. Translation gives CSARVTRAGEQFF.

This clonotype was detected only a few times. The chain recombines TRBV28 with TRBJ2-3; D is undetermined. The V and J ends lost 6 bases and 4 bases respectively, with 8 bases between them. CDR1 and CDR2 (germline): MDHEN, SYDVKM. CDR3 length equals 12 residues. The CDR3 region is CASRGISDTQYF. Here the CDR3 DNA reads TGTGCCAGCAGGGGGATCTCAGATACGCAGTATTTT.

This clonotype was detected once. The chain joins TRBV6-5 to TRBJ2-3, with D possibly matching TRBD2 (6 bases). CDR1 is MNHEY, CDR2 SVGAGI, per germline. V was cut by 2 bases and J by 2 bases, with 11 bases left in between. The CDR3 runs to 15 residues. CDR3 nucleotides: TGTGCCAGCAGTTACCGCCGGGAGCCCACAGATACGCAGTATTTT. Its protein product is CASSYRREPTDTQYF.

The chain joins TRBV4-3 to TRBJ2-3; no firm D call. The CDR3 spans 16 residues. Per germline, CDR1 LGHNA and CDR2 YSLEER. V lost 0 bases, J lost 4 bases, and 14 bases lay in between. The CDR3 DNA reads TGCGCCAGCAGCCAAGAACCGGACCCCAGCTCAGATACGCAGTATTTT. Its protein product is CASSQEPDPSSDTQYF.

The CDR3 reads CASSYRDPAMEELFF. The CDR3 DNA follows: TGTGCCAGCAGCTACCGGGACCCCGCCATGGAGGAGCTGTTTTTT. This chain uses TRBV6-2 or TRBV6-3 with TRBJ2-2, with D tentatively TRBD1 or TRBD2 (5 bases each). The CDR3 runs 15 residues. Deletions cut 6 bases from V and 10 bases from J, with 21 bases between. Looked up from germline, CDR1 is MNHEY and CDR2 is SVGEGT.

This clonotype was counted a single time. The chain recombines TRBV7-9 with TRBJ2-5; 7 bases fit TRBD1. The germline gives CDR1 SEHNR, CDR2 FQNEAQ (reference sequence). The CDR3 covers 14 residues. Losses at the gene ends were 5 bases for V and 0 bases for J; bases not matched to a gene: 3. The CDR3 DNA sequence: TGTGCCAGCAGCCTGACAGGGAACCAAGAGACCCAGTACTTC. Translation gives CASSLTGNQETQYF.

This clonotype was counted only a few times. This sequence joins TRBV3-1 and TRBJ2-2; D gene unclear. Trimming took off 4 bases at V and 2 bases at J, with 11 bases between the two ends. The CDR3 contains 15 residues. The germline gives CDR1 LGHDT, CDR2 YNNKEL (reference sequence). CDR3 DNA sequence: TGTGCCAGCAGCCTTTTAAGAGGAAACACCGGGGAGCTGTTTTTT. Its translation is CASSLLRGNTGELFF.